The rows below give T cell receptor beta chains drawn from one sample of a study of T cells in Graves' hyperthyroidism and ophthalmopathy. MiXCR, applied by TCRdb to the multiplex PCR reads, yields one record per CDR3 protein. The profile shows hundreds of thousands of distinct CDR3 sequences, about 20% of them singletons. Input material: blood. These receptors all come from a man younger than 45 with Graves' ophthalmopathy. Both conserved end residues are part of each CDR3. The D gene is left open where the match is weak. The size entry is marked missing in some rows and otherwise reads once, few, many or a size class.

v_call	clone_size	j_call	d_call	cdr3_nt	cdr3_aa
TRBV20-1	many	TRBJ2-7	NA	TGCAGTGCTAGACAGGAGGGGAACACCTACGAGCAGTACTTC	CSARQEGNTYEQYF
TRBV7-9	few	TRBJ1-6	NA	TGTGCCAGCAGCGCAACAGGAGGTTCACCCCTCCACTTT	CASSATGGSPLHF
TRBV28	many	TRBJ2-1	TRBD1	TGTGCCAGCAGTTTAGGTACAGGGGACGAGCAGTTCTTC	CASSLGTGDEQFF
TRBV20-1	NA	TRBJ2-1	TRBD2	TGCAGTGCTAGAGGACAACTAGCGGGGCGCAATGAGCAGTTCTTC	CSARGQLAGRNEQFF
TRBV6-2/TRBV6-3	NA	TRBJ1-5	NA	TGTGCCAGCAGTGCTGTTTCGGCCATCAATCAGCCCCAGCATTTT	CASSAVSAINQPQHF
TRBV30	NA	TRBJ1-2	NA	TGTGCCTGGCGTAAACAGGGAAATGGCTACACCTTC	CAWRKQGNGYTF
TRBV12-3/TRBV12-4	NA	TRBJ1-6	NA	TGTGCCAGCAGTTTCTCCGGGGGAAACTCACCCCTCCACTTC	CASSFSGGNSPLHF
TRBV2	many	TRBJ2-5	NA	TGTGCCAGCACGGGGAAAGAGACCCAGTACTTC	CASTGKETQYF
TRBV20-1	few	TRBJ2-7	NA	TGCAGTGCCCGGGACGGCTTAGGCGAGCAGTACTTC	CSARDGLGEQYF
TRBV11-3	many	TRBJ2-3	NA	TGTGCCAGCAGCTTAGAGTACGGTTCGTGGTTGGGCACAGATACGCAGTATTTT	CASSLEYGSWLGTDTQYF
TRBV20-1	NA	TRBJ1-5	TRBD1	TGCAGTGCTAGAGATACACAGGGGAATCAGCCCCAGCATTTT	CSARDTQGNQPQHF
TRBV6-1	many	TRBJ2-1	TRBD1	TGTGCCAGCAGTCCTAGGACAGGGGGAACAGGACTACCAAACAATGAGCAGTTCTTC	CASSPRTGGTGLPNNEQFF
TRBV15	many	TRBJ2-1	NA	TGTGCCACCAGCAGGGGTTTAGGGGATTTCAGCTCCTACAATGAGCAGTTCTTC	CATSRGLGDFSSYNEQFF
TRBV20-1	NA	TRBJ1-6	NA	TGCAGTGCTAATCTTCAGGGGTCTAATTCACCCCTCCACTTT	CSANLQGSNSPLHF
TRBV15	few	TRBJ1-6	NA	TGTGCCACCAGCAGAACGGGACACGGCGGGTCACCCCTCCACTTT	CATSRTGHGGSPLHF
TRBV27	few	TRBJ1-6	TRBD1	TGTGCCAGCAGGGGGACAGGGACTTCACCCCTCCACTTT	CASRGTGTSPLHF
TRBV9	once	TRBJ1-3	NA	TGTGCCAGCAGCGCCCCTCAGGGCAGTTTCTCTGGAAACACCATATATTTT	CASSAPQGSFSGNTIYF
TRBV3-1	many	TRBJ1-1	NA	TGTGCCAGCAGCCGAGTACGGGGCATGAACACTGAAGCTTTCTTT	CASSRVRGMNTEAFF
TRBV7-2	few	TRBJ1-1	NA	TGTGCCAGCAGCTTAGCATGGGACCTTGAAGCTTTCTTT	CASSLAWDLEAFF
TRBV5-1	NA	TRBJ2-5	NA	TGCGCCAGCAGCTTGGCCGGGAGTACAGAGACCCAGTACTTC	CASSLAGSTETQYF
TRBV18	NA	TRBJ2-1	NA	TGTGCCAGCTCACCAGAAGCGGTGTACAATGAGCAGTTCTTC	CASSPEAVYNEQFF
TRBV20-1	few	TRBJ2-1	NA	TGCAGTGCCTCCCCCGGTACTTACAATGAGCAGTTCTTC	CSASPGTYNEQFF
TRBV15	NA	TRBJ2-5	NA	TGTGCCACCAGCAGGGGGGACTTTCAAGAGACCCAGTACTTC	CATSRGDFQETQYF
TRBV11-2	NA	TRBJ2-1	NA	TGTGCCAGCAGCTTGTCCCCTGAGCCCGGAGGTGAGCAGTTCTTC	CASSLSPEPGGEQFF
TRBV7-8	many	TRBJ2-3	TRBD2	TGTGCCAGCAGCCCCCTGAAGGCTAGCGGAGTTACAGATACGCAGTATTTT	CASSPLKASGVTDTQYF
TRBV5-1	few	TRBJ2-7	NA	TGCGCCAGCAGCTTGGCCGCTAGCTTTCACGAGCAGTACTTC	CASSLAASFHEQYF
TRBV20-1	few	TRBJ2-1	TRBD2	TGCAGTGCCACCGGACTAGCGGGAGGGTGGGAGCAGTTCTTC	CSATGLAGGWEQFF
TRBV6-5	NA	TRBJ2-2	NA	TGTGCCAGCAATTACAAAAGGAACACCGGGGAGCTGTTTTTT	CASNYKRNTGELFF
TRBV10-3	NA	TRBJ2-7	NA	TGTGCCATCAGTGATGCAGGGTCCGTCCACGAGCAGTACTTC	CAISDAGSVHEQYF
TRBV28	few	TRBJ1-6	TRBD1	TGTGCCAGCAGGCGGGACAGGGGCTTTTCACCCCTCCACTTT	CASRRDRGFSPLHF
TRBV9	NA	TRBJ2-7	NA	TGTGCCAGCAGCGTAAGTGGAAGACCGACCGAGCAGTACTTC	CASSVSGRPTEQYF
TRBV12-3/TRBV12-4	NA	TRBJ2-2	TRBD2	TGTGCCAGCAGTCTAGCGGGAGTTGGGGAGCTGTTTTTT	CASSLAGVGELFF
TRBV12-3/TRBV12-4	NA	TRBJ2-7	NA	TGTGCCAGCAGTCCCCGACAGAACAGGATTGACTACGAGCAGTACTTC	CASSPRQNRIDYEQYF
TRBV5-1	many	TRBJ2-7	NA	TGCGCCAGCAGCTTGGTAGGGAGCGAGCAGTACTTC	CASSLVGSEQYF
TRBV20-1	NA	TRBJ2-7	TRBD2	TGCAGTGCTATCAAAGCGGGAGGGTACGAGCAGTACTTC	CSAIKAGGYEQYF
TRBV20-1	many	TRBJ2-3	NA	TGCAGTGCTAGTCCCAGGCTAGCGAGTAGCACAGATACGCAGTATTTT	CSASPRLASSTDTQYF
TRBV20-1	NA	TRBJ2-7	TRBD2	TGCAGTGCTAGCGGGGCCCGACTAGCATACGAGCAGTACTTC	CSASGARLAYEQYF